The 29 T cell receptor beta chains below come from one sample, sequenced in a study of T cell responses to AZD1222 COVID-19 vaccine. Using immunoSEQ multiplex PCR, the repertoire was profiled, and TCRdb retains in-frame clones only, with some absent. The sample lists 110,000 to 150,000 clones, about nine tenths occurring once. Specimen: peripheral blood, collected 28 days after the second AZD1222 dose. These receptors were obtained from an adult who received the AZD1222 COVID-19 vaccine.

The rearrangement uses TRBV27 and TRBJ1-1; D is ambiguous. The CDR3 has 13 residues. V lost 8 bases and J lost 3, with 13 bases in between. The germline gives CDR1 MNHEY, CDR2 SMNVEV (reference sequence). The CDR3 DNA follows: TGTGCCAGCGGGGTGGGAGACCACACTGAAGCTTTCTTT. Translation: CASGVGDHTEAFF.

This chain connects TRBV2 to TRBJ1-5, with D maybe TRBD1 (5 bases). The CDR3 is made up of 14 amino acids. Germline values: CDR1 SNHLY, CDR2 FYNNEI. The ends were cut back, 4 bases at V and 3 bases at J, with 10 bases in the middle. The CDR3 reads CASSARQLNQPQHF. The CDR3, as DNA: TGTGCCAGCAGTGCTCGACAGCTCAATCAGCCCCAGCATTTT.

The chain uses TRBV19 and TRBJ1-2; 7 bases match TRBD1. Germline assignment: CDR1 LNHDA and CDR2 SQIVND (reference sequence). V trimming: 4 bases; J trimming: 2 bases; junction bases outside the gene matches: 1. The CDR3 length is 13 residues. The chain's CDR3 is CASSTTGNYGYTF. CDR3 sequence (DNA): TGTGCCAGTAGTACGACAGGGAACTATGGCTACACCTTC.

This clone was recorded once. The genes are TRBV4-1 and TRBJ1-1, with D hard to call. V was clipped by 3 bases and J by 1 base, with 9 bases between them. The germline gives CDR1 MGHRA, CDR2 YSYEKL. CDR3 length: 14 amino acids. The CDR3 loop is CASSHRDKNTEAFF. As DNA, the CDR3 is TGCGCCAGCAGCCACCGGGATAAGAACACTGAAGCTTTCTTT.

The chain joins TRBV5-4 to TRBJ2-1; possible D gene TRBD2, 5 bases. This CDR3 region has 14 residues. Germline-derived CDR1 and CDR2 are SGHNT and YYREEE (reference sequence). V shed 5 bases and J shed 0 bases, with 9 bases lying between them. CDR3 in DNA: TGTGCCAGCAGTAGGGAGAGCTCCTACAATGAGCAGTTCTTC. Protein product: CASSRESSYNEQFF.

The rearrangement joins TRBV9 to TRBJ1-5; 7 bases align to TRBD1. The germline V gene has CDR1 SGDLS and CDR2 YYNGEE. After removal of 2 bases from V and 5 bases from J, the junction contained 7 bases not matched to a gene. This CDR3 spans 15 amino acids. The CDR3 DNA follows: TGTGCCAGCAGCGTCCAGGGGGTCAAGGATCAGCCCCAGCATTTT. This translates into CASSVQGVKDQPQHF.

The chain combines TRBV7-9 with TRBJ1-5, with a possible D match to TRBD1 (6 bases). V lost 2 bases and J lost 13, with 12 bases in between. This CDR3 comprises 12 residues. Per the germline V gene, CDR1 is SEHNR and CDR2 is FQNEAQ (reference sequence). As DNA, the CDR3 is TGTGCCAGCAGCTTAATCCCAGGGGTTCAGCATTTT. Its protein product is CASSLIPGVQHF.

The sample holds a few counts of this clone. V gene TRBV12-3 or TRBV12-4 combines with J gene TRBJ2-5; D unresolved. The CDR3 runs to 13 residues. Between the trimmed V and J ends, which lost 6 bases and 4 bases, there was a span of 12 bases. The CDR3 DNA is TGTGCCAGCAGGACACCCCGTGGAGAGACCCAGTACTTC. This codes for CASRTPRGETQYF.

The V call is TRBV19, the J call TRBJ1-5; D remains unclear. V was shortened by 5 bases and J by 2 bases, with 10 bases between the two germline ends. Germline-derived CDR1 and CDR2 are LNHDA and SQIVND (reference sequence). The CDR3 covers 14 residues. In nucleotides, the CDR3 is TGTGCCAGTAGTCCCCGACGCGGCAATCAGCCCCAGCATTTT. This sequence encodes CASSPRRGNQPQHF.

This chain joins TRBV7-2 and TRBJ2-5; 9 nucleotides agree with TRBD2. There are 16 residues in the CDR3. Germline CDR1 is SGHTA and CDR2 is FQGNSA. V lost 0 bases to trimming and J lost 1 base; unmatched junction nucleotides: 3. Here the CDR3 reads CASSLAFSGGQETQYF. The CDR3 DNA follows: TGTGCCAGCAGCTTAGCTTTTAGCGGGGGCCAAGAGACCCAGTACTTC.

The chain uses TRBV5-6 and TRBJ1-2; TRBD1 matches at 9 bases. This CDR3 is built from 15 residues. The trim removed 4 bases at V and 4 bases at J, leaving 8 bases unmatched. The germline CDR1 and CDR2 sequences are SGHDT and YYEEEE. For the CDR3, the DNA is TGTGCCAGCAGCCCGATAGACAGGGGGGGCTATGGCTACACCTTC. Protein product: CASSPIDRGGYGYTF.

The chain links TRBV6-5 to TRBJ1-5, with TRBD1 as a possible D gene (5 bases). V lost 6 bases to trimming and J lost 2 bases, with 14 bases between them. This CDR3 spans 15 amino acids. The V gene's germline CDR1 is MNHEY and CDR2 SVGAGI. The CDR3 coding sequence is TGTGCCAGCAGACTCAGTGGGGGGGGCAATCAGCCCCAGCATTTT. It encodes CASRLSGGGNQPQHF.

This clone has just a few counts. The chain employs TRBV6-5 and TRBJ2-2; maybe TRBD2 (5 bases). Germline CDR1 and CDR2: MNHEY and SVGAGI. The CDR3 contains 16 residues. Trimming left V 2 bases short and J 7 bases short, with 17 bases between. CDR3 sequence (DNA): TGTGCCAGCAGTTACGGGTGGCTAGCAGCAAACGGGGAGCTGTTTTTT. As protein: CASSYGWLAANGELFF.

CDR3 loop: CASTPTVSGNTIYF. CDR3 sequence (DNA): TGTGCCAGTACCCCGACAGTCTCTGGAAACACCATATATTTT. This sequence joins TRBV19 and TRBJ1-3; a possible D gene is TRBD1 (5 bases). Germline V gives CDR1 LNHDA, CDR2 SQIVND (reference sequence). V was shortened by 7 bases and J by 0 bases, with 10 bases between the two germline ends. The CDR3 has 14 amino acids.

The chain recombines TRBV4-1 with TRBJ1-2; 8 bases are shared with TRBD1. CDR3 size: 14 residues. V shed 4 bases, J shed 4 bases, and the junction held 5 bases outside the gene matches. Germline CDR1 and CDR2: MGHRA and YSYEKL. The CDR3 coding sequence is TGCGCCAGCAGCCCCGACAGGGGAATCTATGGCTACACCTTC. Translation gives CASSPDRGIYGYTF.

The CDR3: CASSDGYGYTF. The CDR3 region has the DNA TGCGCCAGCAGTGACGGCTATGGCTACACCTTC. V and J are TRBV10-1 and TRBJ1-2; no clear D gene. Trimming removed 3 bases from V and 4 bases from J, with 3 bases in between. This CDR3 has 11 residues. In germline, CDR1 is WNHNN, CDR2 SYGVQD (reference sequence).

CDR3 in DNA: TGCGCCAGCAGCCCCCCCGAGAGGGGGAAGTATGGCTACACCTTC. Translated: CASSPPERGKYGYTF. The rearrangement uses TRBV4-1 and TRBJ1-2; D may be TRBD1 (6 bases). Germline loops: CDR1 MGHRA, CDR2 YSYEKL. Trimming took 4 bases from V and 5 from J, leaving 17 bases between them. This CDR3 spans 15 amino acids.

V usage is TRBV19 and J usage is TRBJ1-2; 7 positions agree with TRBD1. The germline V gene encodes CDR1 LNHDA and CDR2 SQIVND (reference sequence). V trimming: 3 bases; J trimming: 1 base; junction bases outside the gene matches: 5. This CDR3 has 15 amino acids. The CDR3 DNA reads as TGTGCCAGTAGTATTGGAGGACAGGATAACTATGGCTACACCTTC. This gives the protein CASSIGGQDNYGYTF.

The chain links TRBV19 to TRBJ1-6; D ambiguous. The CDR3 is 14 residues long. Germline lookup yields CDR1 LNHDA and CDR2 SQIVND (reference sequence). V gave up 3 bases and J gave up 7 bases, with 10 bases separating them. CDR3 amino acids: CASSMYQRNSPLHF. In DNA, the CDR3 is TGTGCCAGTAGTATGTACCAAAGGAATTCACCCCTCCACTTT.

The V and J genes are TRBV5-3 and TRBJ1-1; 7 bases are shared with TRBD1. TRBV5-3 is given ORF status, its function remaining uncertain. The CDR3 contains 14 residues. V lost 5 bases, J lost 1 base, and 5 bases stayed unmatched. The CDR3: CARRTRDRNTEAFF. The CDR3 DNA reads TGTGCCAGAAGGACCCGGGACAGGAACACTGAAGCTTTCTTT.

This chain connects TRBV6-5 to TRBJ1-6; D uncertain. The CDR3 is 15 amino acids. Looked up from germline, CDR1 is MNHEY and CDR2 is SVGAGI. Deletions cut 2 bases from V and 3 bases from J, with 8 bases between. The CDR3 DNA sequence: TGTGCCAGCAGTTACGTGGCGGGCTATAATTCACCCCTCCACTTT. Translating gives CASSYVAGYNSPLHF.

This chain uses TRBV6-6 with TRBJ1-5; the match to TRBD1 covers 7 bases. J was trimmed by 3 bases and V by 7 bases; bases with no gene match: 9. CDR1 and CDR2 from the germline V gene are MNHNY and SVGAGI (reference sequence). The CDR3 loop spans 15 amino acids. Written as DNA, the CDR3 is TGTGCCAGCACCCCCCTGGGACAGACCAATCAGCCCCAGCATTTT. Translating it yields CASTPLGQTNQPQHF.

The table lists this clone with a count of one. The chain has TRBV28 and TRBJ1-1; D is ambiguous. Germline V lookup: CDR1 MDHEN, CDR2 SYDVKM. The V and J ends lost 1 base and 0 bases respectively, with 9 bases between them. This CDR3 spans 15 amino acids. The CDR3 spells CASSLFSLMNTEAFF. CDR3 coding DNA: TGTGCCAGCAGTTTATTTTCCCTCATGAACACTGAAGCTTTCTTT. The whole variable domain, remainder taken from reference TRBV28 and TRBJ1-1, is DVKVTQSSRYLVKRTGEKVFLECVQDMDHENMFWYRQDPGLGLRLIYFSYDVKMKEKGDIPEGYSVSREKKERFSLILESASTNQTSMYLCASSLFSLMNTEAFFGQGTRLTVV.

In nucleotides, the CDR3 is TGCAGCGTTGAATCCGGGACAGGGGGCCACGAGCAGTACTTC. It translates to CSVESGTGGHEQYF. This sequence joins TRBV29-1 and TRBJ2-7; 12 bases map to TRBD1. Germline-derived CDR1 and CDR2 are SQVTM and ANQGSEA. V gave up 2 bases and J gave up 5 bases; unmatched junction bases: 4. The CDR3 totals 14 residues.

V is TRBV11-3 and J is TRBJ2-1; the match to TRBD2 covers 10 bases. Looked up from germline, CDR1 is SGHNT and CDR2 is YENEEA. The CDR3 is made up of 18 amino acids. With 5 bases clipped from V and 5 bases from J, the junction kept 15 bases outside the gene matches. In DNA, the CDR3 is TGTGCCAGCAGCGACCCTCTGAGCGGGAGGGCCGGTAACAATGAGCAGTTCTTC. As protein: CASSDPLSGRAGNNEQFF. The whole variable domain, filled in from reference TRBV11-3 and TRBJ2-1, reads EAGVVQSPRYKIIEKKQPVAFWCNPISGHNTLYWYLQNLGQGPELLIRYENEEAVDDSQLPKDRFSAERLKGVDSTLKIQPAELGDSAVYLCASSDPLSGRAGNNEQFFGPGTRLTVL.

The V call is TRBV20-1, the J call TRBJ1-4, with D possibly matching TRBD1 (6 bases). Germline CDR1 DFQATT, CDR2 SNEGSKA (reference sequence). This CDR3 is built from 13 residues. V shed 3 bases and J shed 7 bases, with 12 bases lying between them. This CDR3 is CSASGGQIEKLFF. The DNA of the CDR3 is TGCAGTGCTAGTGGGGGGCAGATTGAAAAACTGTTTTTT.

V usage is TRBV6-2 or TRBV6-3 and J usage is TRBJ2-7; 7 bases align to TRBD2. This CDR3 contains 14 residues. Germline CDR1 is MNHEY and CDR2 is SVGEGT. V lost 5 bases, J lost 3 bases, and 7 bases stayed unmatched. Here the CDR3 DNA reads TGTGCCAGCAGTAGACTAGCTAGGGGCTACGAGCAGTACTTC. This gives the protein CASSRLARGYEQYF.

V and J are TRBV30 and TRBJ1-3, with D possibly TRBD1 on 5 matching bases. Trimming removed 5 bases from V and 0 bases from J, with 8 bases in between. This CDR3 contains 13 residues. Germline V lookup: CDR1 GTSNPN, CDR2 SVGIG (reference sequence). CDR3 nucleotide sequence: TGTGCCTGGTCGCAGGGCTCTGGAAACACCATATATTTT. Translated, it gives CAWSQGSGNTIYF.

V gene TRBV5-4 combines with J gene TRBJ2-5, with 8 bases aligning to TRBD1. V lost 1 base to trimming and J lost 6 bases; unmatched junction nucleotides: 2. This CDR3 comprises 13 residues. Germline CDR1 and CDR2: SGHNT and YYREEE (reference sequence). The CDR3: CASSLQGAKTQYF. The CDR3 nucleotides are TGTGCCAGCAGCTTGCAGGGGGCGAAGACCCAGTACTTC.